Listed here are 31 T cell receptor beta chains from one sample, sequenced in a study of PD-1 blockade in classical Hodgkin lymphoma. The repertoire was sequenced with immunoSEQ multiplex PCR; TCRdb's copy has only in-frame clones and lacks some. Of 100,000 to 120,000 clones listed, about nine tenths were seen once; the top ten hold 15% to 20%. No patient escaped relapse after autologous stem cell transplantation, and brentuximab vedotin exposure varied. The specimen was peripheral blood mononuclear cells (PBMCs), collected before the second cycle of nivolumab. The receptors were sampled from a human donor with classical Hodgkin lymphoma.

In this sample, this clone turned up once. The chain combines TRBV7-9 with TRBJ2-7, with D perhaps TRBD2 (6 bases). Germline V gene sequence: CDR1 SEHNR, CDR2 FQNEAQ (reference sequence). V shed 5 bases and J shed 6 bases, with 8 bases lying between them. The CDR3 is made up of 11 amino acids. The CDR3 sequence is CASSRESEQYF. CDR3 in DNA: TGTGCCAGCAGCCGGGAGTCCGAGCAGTACTTC.

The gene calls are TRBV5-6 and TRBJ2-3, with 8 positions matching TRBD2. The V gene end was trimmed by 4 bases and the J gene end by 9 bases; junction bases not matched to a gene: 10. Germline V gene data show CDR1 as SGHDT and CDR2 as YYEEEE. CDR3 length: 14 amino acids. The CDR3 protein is CASSPLTGRGTQYF. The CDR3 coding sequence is TGTGCCAGCAGCCCGTTAACCGGGAGGGGGACGCAGTATTTT.

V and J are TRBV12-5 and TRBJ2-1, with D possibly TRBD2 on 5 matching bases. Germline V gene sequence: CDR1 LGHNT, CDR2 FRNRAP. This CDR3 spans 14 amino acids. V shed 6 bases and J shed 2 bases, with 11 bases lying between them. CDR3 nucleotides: TGTGCTAGTGGGCTCGGGAATACCTACAATGAGCAGTTCTTC. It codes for CASGLGNTYNEQFF.

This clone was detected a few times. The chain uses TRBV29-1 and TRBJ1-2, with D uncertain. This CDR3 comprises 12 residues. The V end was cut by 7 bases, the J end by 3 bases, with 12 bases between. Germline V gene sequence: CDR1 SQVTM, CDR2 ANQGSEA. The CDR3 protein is CSASGRYYGYTF. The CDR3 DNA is TGCAGCGCCTCCGGCCGATACTATGGCTACACCTTC.

CDR3 sequence (DNA): TGTGCCTGGAGCGAGGGGGCCGCCGCGGGCACAGATACGCAGTATTTT. Amino acid sequence: CAWSEGAAAGTDTQYF. The chain employs TRBV30 and TRBJ2-3, with TRBD1 identical over 7 bases. In germline, CDR1 is GTSNPN, CDR2 SVGIG (reference sequence). With 3 bases clipped from V and 1 base from J, the junction kept 10 bases outside the gene matches. The CDR3 has 16 amino acids.

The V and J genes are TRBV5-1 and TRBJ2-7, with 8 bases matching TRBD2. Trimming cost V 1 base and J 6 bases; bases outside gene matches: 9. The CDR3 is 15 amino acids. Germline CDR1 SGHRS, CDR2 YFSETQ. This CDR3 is CASSLSGGRVSEQYF. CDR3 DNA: TGCGCCAGCAGCTTGTCGGGAGGGCGAGTGAGCGAGCAGTACTTC.

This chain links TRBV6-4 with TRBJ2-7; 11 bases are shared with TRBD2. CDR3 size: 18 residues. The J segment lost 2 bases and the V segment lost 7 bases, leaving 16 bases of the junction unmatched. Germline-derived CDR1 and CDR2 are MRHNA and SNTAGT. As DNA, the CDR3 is TGTGCCAGCACCGTCCCCCGCCTACTAGCGGGAGCTACCTACGAGCAGTACTTC. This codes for CASTVPRLLAGATYEQYF.

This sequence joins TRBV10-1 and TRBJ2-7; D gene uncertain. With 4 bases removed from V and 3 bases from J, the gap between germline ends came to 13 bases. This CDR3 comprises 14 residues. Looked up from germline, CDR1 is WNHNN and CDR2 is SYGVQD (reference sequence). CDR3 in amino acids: CASSGSDSFYEQYF. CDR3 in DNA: TGCGCCAGCAGTGGGAGTGATTCGTTCTACGAGCAGTACTTC.

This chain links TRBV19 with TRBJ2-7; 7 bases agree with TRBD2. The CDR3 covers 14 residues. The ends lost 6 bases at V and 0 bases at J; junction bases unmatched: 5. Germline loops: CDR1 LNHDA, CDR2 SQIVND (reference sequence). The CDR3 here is CASRSSGTSYEQYF. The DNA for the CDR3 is TGTGCCAGTAGATCTAGCGGTACCTCCTACGAGCAGTACTTC.

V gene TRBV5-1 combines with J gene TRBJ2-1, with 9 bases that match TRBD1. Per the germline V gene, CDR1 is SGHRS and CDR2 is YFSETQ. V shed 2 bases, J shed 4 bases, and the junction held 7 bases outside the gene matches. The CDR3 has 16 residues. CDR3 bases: TGCGCCAGCAGCTTACAACAGGGGGCAAGGTACAATGAGCAGTTCTTC. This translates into CASSLQQGARYNEQFF. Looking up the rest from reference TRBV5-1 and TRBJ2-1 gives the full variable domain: KAGVTQTPRYLIKTRGQQVTLSCSPISGHRSVSWYQQTPGQGLQFLFEYFSETQRNKGNFPGRFSGRQFSNSRSEMNVSTLELGDSALYLCASSLQQGARYNEQFFGPGTRLTVL.

CDR3 residues: CASSESRTLPGGVGTEAFF. The CDR3 bases are TGCGCCAGCAGTGAGTCGAGGACTCTGCCAGGGGGCGTAGGCACTGAAGCTTTCTTT. The V call is TRBV10-2, the J call TRBJ1-1; TRBD1 matches 8 bases. Losses at the gene ends were 0 bases for V and 4 bases for J; bases not matched to a gene: 16. The germline CDR1 and CDR2 sequences are WSHSY and SAAADI. CDR3 size: 19 residues.

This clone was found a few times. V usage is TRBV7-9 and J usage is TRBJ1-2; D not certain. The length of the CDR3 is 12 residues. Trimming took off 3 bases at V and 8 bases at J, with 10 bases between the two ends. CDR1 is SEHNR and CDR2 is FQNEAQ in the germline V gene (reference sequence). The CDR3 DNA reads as TGTGCCAGCAGCTTTTCAGGTGGCGGCTACACCTTC. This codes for CASSFSGGGYTF.

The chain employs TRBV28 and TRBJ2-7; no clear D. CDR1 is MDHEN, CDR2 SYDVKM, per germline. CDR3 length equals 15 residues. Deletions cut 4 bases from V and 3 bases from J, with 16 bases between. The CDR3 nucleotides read TGTGCCAGCAGTTCGCCCCACGTGTCCTACTACGAGCAGTACTTC. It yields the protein CASSSPHVSYYEQYF. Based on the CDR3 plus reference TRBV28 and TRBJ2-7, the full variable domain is DVKVTQSSRYLVKRTGEKVFLECVQDMDHENMFWYRQDPGLGLRLIYFSYDVKMKEKGDIPEGYSVSREKKERFSLILESASTNQTSMYLCASSSPHVSYYEQYFGPGTRLTVT.

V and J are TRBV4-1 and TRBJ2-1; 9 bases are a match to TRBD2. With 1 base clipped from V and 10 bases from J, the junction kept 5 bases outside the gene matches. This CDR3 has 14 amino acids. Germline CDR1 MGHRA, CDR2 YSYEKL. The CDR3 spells CASSQGSSGKEQFF. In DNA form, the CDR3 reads TGCGCCAGCAGCCAAGGTTCTAGCGGGAAGGAGCAGTTCTTC.

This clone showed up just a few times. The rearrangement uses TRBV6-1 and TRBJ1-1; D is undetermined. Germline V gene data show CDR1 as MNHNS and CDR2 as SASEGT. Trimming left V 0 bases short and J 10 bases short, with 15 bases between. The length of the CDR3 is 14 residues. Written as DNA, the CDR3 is TGTGCCAGCAGTGAAGCTTCTGGAGCACAAGGAGCTTTCTTT. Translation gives CASSEASGAQGAFF.

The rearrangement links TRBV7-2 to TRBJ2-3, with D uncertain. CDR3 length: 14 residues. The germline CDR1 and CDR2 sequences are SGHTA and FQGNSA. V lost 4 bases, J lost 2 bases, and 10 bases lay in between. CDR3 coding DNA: TGTGCCAGCAGCTCCATTTATGACACAGATACGCAGTATTTT. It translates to CASSSIYDTDTQYF.

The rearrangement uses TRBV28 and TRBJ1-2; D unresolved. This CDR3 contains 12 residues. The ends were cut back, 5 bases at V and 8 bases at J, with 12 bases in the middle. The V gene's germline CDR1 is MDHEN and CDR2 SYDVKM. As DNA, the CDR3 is TGTGCCAGCAGTATAGGGTGGGAAGGCTACACCTTC. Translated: CASSIGWEGYTF.

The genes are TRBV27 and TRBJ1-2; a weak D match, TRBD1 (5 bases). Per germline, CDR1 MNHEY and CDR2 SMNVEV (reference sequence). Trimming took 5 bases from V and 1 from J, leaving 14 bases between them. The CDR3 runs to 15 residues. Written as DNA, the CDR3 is TGTGCCAGCAGTCCTTCGGGACGGATTAACTATGGCTACACCTTC. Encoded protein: CASSPSGRINYGYTF.

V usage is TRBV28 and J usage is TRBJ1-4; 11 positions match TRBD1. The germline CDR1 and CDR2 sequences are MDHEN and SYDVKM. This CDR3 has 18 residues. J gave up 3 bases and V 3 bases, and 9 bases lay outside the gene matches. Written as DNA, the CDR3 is TGTGCCAGCAGTTTTAGGTGGGACAGGGGGAGAGCTAATGAAAAACTGTTTTTT. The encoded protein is CASSFRWDRGRANEKLFF.

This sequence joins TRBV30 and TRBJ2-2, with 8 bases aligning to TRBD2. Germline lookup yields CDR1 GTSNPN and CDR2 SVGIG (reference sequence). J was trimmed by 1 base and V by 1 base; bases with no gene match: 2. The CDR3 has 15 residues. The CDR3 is CAWSGSGGNTGELFF. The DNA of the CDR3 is TGTGCCTGGAGTGGGAGCGGGGGGAACACCGGGGAGCTGTTTTTT.

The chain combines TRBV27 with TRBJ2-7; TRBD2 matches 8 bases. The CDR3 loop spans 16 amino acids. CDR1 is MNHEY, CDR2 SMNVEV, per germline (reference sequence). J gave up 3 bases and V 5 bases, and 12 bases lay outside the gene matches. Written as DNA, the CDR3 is TGTGCCAGCAGTCTCCGAGAAGCGGGAGTAGACTACGAGCAGTACTTC. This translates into CASSLREAGVDYEQYF.

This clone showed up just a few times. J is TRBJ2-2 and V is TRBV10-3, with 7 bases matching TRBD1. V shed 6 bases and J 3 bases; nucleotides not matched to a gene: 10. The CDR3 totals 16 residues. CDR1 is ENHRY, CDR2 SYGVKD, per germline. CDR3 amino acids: CAIREDRSGDTGELFF. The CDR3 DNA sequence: TGTGCCATCAGGGAGGACAGGTCTGGGGACACCGGGGAGCTGTTTTTT.

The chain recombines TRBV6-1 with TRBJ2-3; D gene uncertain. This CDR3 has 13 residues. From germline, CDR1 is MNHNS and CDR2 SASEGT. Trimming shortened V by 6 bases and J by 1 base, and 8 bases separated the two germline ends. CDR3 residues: CASRLAGTDTQYF. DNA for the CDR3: TGTGCCAGCAGGCTTGCGGGCACAGATACGCAGTATTTT.

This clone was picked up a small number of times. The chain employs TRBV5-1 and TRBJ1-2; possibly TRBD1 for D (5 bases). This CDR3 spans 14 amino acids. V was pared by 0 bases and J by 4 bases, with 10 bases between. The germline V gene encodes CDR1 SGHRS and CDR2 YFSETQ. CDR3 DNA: TGCGCCAGCAGCTTGGACCAGGGACCCTATGGCTACACCTTC. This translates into CASSLDQGPYGYTF.

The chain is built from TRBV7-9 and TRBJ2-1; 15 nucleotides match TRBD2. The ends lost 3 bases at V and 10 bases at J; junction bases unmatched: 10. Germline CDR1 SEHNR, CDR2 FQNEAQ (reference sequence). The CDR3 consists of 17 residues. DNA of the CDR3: TGTGCCAGCAGCTTCGGGACTAGCGGGAGGTTGGGTCAGGAGCAGTTCTTC. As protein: CASSFGTSGRLGQEQFF.

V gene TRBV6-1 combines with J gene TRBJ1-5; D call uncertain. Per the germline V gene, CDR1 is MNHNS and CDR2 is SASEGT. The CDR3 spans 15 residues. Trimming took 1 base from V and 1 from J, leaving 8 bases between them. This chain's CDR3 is CASSEDVGSNQPQHF. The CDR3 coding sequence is TGTGCCAGCAGTGAAGATGTCGGGAGCAATCAGCCCCAGCATTTT.

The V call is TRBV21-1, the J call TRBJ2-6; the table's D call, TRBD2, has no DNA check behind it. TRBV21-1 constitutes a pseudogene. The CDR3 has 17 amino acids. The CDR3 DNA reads TGTGCCAGCAGCAAAGAGCGGTCGCCCTCTGGGGCCAACGTCCTGACTTTC. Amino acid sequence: CASSKERSPSGANVLTF.

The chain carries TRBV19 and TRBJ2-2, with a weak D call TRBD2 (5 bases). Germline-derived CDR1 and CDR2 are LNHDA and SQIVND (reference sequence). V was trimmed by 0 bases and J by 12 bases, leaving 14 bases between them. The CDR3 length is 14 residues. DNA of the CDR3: TGTGCCAGTAGTATAGATTACGGGATCGTCCAGCTGTTTTTT. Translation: CASSIDYGIVQLFF.

In DNA form, the CDR3 reads TGCGCCAGCAGCACCCTCGGGACGCCCCAGGAGACCCAGTACTTC. Protein sequence: CASSTLGTPQETQYF. The V call is TRBV5-1, the J call TRBJ2-5, with D perhaps assigned TRBD1 or TRBD2 (5 bases each). V was cut by 4 bases and J by 5 bases, with 18 bases left in between. Germline V gives CDR1 SGHRS, CDR2 YFSETQ. This CDR3 spans 15 amino acids.

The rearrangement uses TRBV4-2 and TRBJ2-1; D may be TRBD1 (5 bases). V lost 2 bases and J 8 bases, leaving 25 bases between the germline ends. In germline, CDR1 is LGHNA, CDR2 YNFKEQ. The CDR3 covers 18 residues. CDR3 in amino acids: CASSQLIGPSNGAYEQFF. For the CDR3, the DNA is TGTGCCAGCAGCCAACTCATTGGACCCTCGAATGGGGCATATGAGCAGTTCTTC.

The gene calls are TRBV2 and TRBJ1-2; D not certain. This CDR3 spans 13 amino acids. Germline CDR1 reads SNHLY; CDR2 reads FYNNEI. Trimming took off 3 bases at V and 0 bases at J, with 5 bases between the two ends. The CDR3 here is CASSEGANYGYTF. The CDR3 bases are TGTGCCAGCAGTGAGGGCGCTAACTATGGCTACACCTTC.